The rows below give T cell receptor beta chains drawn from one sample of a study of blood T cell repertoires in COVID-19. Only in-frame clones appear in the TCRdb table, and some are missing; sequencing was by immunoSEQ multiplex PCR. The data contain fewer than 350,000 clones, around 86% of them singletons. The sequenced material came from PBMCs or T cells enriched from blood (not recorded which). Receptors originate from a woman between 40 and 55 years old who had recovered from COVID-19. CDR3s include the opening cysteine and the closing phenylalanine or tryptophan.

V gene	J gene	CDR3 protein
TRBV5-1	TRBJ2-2	CASSLRSTGELFF
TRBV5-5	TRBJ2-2	CASSLVVQGAYGTGELFF
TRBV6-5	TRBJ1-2	CASRAGGNYGYTF
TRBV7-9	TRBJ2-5	CASSLPGTPQETQYF
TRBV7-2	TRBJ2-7	CASSPRTRAREQYF
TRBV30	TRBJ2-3	CAWSVGTAVDTQYF
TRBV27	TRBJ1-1	CATGGYGRDTEAFF
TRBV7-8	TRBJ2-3	CASSPISGQFSTDTQYF
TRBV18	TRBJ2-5	CASSRDRGQSKETQYF
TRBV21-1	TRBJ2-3	CASSKREDRRTDTQYF
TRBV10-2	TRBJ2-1	CASVGRLAGVTNEQFF
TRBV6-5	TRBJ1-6	CASSYHRGRDSPLHF
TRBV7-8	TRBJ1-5	CASSLMSGVNQPQHF
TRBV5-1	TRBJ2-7	CASSSDSQSYEQYF
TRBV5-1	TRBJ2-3	CASSPGGLALDTQYF
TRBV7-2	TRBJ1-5	CASSLGGGRTQPQHF
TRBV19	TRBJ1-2	CASHSPSGNYGYTF
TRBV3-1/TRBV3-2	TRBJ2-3	CASRLGTSGTDTQYF
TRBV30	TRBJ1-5	CAWRGPGVGNQPQHF
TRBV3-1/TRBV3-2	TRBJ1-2	CASSQRTGRDYGYTF
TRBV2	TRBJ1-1	CASSQNEAFF
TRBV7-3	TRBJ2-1	CASSLSGYNEQFF
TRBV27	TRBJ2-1	CASSLASTGRGEQFF
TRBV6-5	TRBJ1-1	CASSDRDLEAFF
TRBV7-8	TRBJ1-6	CASSLPGTGNSPLHF
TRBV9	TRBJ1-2	CASSGTGGLGYGYTF
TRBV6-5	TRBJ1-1	CASRRPGGNTEAFF
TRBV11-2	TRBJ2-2	CASSFSRDRAKAGELFF
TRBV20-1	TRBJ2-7	CSASRQGKDEQYF
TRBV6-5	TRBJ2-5	CASSRGRETQYF
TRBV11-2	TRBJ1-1	CASSLLPLADTEAFF
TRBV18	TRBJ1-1	CASSPGQGSFGTEAFF
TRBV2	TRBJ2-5	CASSPYRGAIKETQYF
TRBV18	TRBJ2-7	CASSPQGSGEQYF
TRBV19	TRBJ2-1	CASSMSPSTYNEQFF
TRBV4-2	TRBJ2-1	CASSQDGVQGTGWGNEQFF
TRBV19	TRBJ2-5	CASSIGPGQETQYF
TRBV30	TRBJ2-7	CAWIEDREIREQYF
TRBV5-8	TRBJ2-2	CASSPRAGGYTGELFF
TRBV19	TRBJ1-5	CASSVSRRDRLYSNQPQHF
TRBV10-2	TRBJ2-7	CASSERWAKYEQYF
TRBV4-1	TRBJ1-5	CASSQEWTENQPQHF
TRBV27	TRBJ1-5	CASSLVRGDQPQHF
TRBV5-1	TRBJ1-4	CASSLARTLLNEKLFF
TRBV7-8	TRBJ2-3	CASSRGEVADTQYF
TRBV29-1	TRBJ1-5	CSGGGDRGENQPQHF